The 5 T cell receptor beta chains below were found in one sample sequenced in a study of regulatory T cells in long-lasting Graves disease. Time point: newly diagnosed GD, antithyroid drugs for less than 3 months. PBMC-derived RNA was used for the TCR library. According to the study, TCR beta libraries were built with iRepertoire HTBI primers and CDR3-region Arm-PCR. TCRdb passed the multiplex PCR reads through MiXCR, listing each CDR3 protein once. There are around 400,000 distinct CDR3 sequences in the sample; around 16% occur only once, and about 20% lies in the top ten. The specimen was peripheral blood mononuclear cells (PBMCs), collected at new diagnosis, from a patient treated with antithyroid drugs. These receptors all come from a female donor with Graves disease.

This clonotype turned up a few times. This may be a read error, as it is one base from a much larger clone. The chain carries TRBV20-1 and TRBJ2-1; D is possibly TRBD2 (6 bases). CDR3 size: 11 residues. From germline, CDR1 is DFQATT and CDR2 SNEGSKA (reference sequence). The CDR3 sequence: CSARLERAGLF. Here the CDR3 DNA reads TGCAGTGCTAGATTAGAGCGGGCGGGGCTCTTC.

On this clonotype: A much larger clone differs by one base, so this may be a read error. The V and J genes are TRBV12-3 or TRBV12-4 and TRBJ2-3; 8 bases match TRBD2. The CDR3 covers 15 residues. The CDR3 protein is CTSSPVGLDTDTQYF. The CDR3 DNA reads TGTACCAGCAGTCCCGTGGGACTAGACACAGATACGCAGTATTTT.

V is TRBV12-3 or TRBV12-4 and J is TRBJ1-1, with TRBD1 matching over 7 bases. CDR3 length equals 17 residues. V trimming: 1 base; J trimming: 6 bases; junction bases outside the gene matches: 14. The CDR3 coding sequence is TGTGCCAGCAGTTTAGACTCGTGGACAGGAGGGGGTGCTGAAGCTTTCTTT. This translates into CASSLDSWTGGGAEAFF.

This clonotype appeared many times. The gene calls are TRBV7-3 and TRBJ2-1; D may be TRBD1 or TRBD2 (5 bases each). Germline V gene lookup returns CDR1 SGHTA and CDR2 FQGTGA. CDR3 length: 15 residues. The V gene lost 2 bases and the J gene lost 9 bases, with 17 bases spanning the gap. The CDR3 is CASSLFANEGTEQFF. DNA of the CDR3: TGTGCCAGCAGCTTATTTGCGAATGAGGGGACTGAGCAGTTCTTC.

This clonotype was seen at least ten times. The genes are TRBV5-1 and TRBJ1-1; TRBD1 is a possible D gene (6 bases). Trimming removed 4 bases from V and 3 bases from J, with 13 bases in between. The CDR3 is made up of 14 amino acids. Germline CDR1 and CDR2: SGHRS and YFSETQ. In DNA, the CDR3 is TGCGCCAGCAGCCCTCCAGGGGATCACACTGAAGCTTTCTTT. It is translated as CASSPPGDHTEAFF.